The 23 T cell receptor beta chains presented below share a single source sample, sequenced in a study of T cells in localized non-small cell lung cancer. Clones were read by immunoSEQ multiplex PCR, and TCRdb kept only the in-frame ones, dropping some. The table lists roughly 30,000 clones, 85% to 90% of them singletons. Sequencing was performed on peripheral blood, taken before any cancer treatment. Source of these receptors: an older female donor with stage I lung adenocarcinoma.

The chain links TRBV7-8 to TRBJ2-2, with 10 bases lining up with TRBD2. The junction had 8 bases not matched to a gene; V was cut back by 4 bases and J by 0 bases. CDR1 and CDR2 (germline): SGHVS, FQNEAQ. The CDR3 loop spans 18 amino acids. The CDR3 protein is CASSSRTSGGANTGELFF. The CDR3 DNA is TGTGCCAGCAGCTCCCGGACTAGCGGAGGGGCGAACACCGGGGAGCTGTTTTTT.

The V call is TRBV4-3, the J call TRBJ2-5; D is ambiguous. Germline CDR1 LGHNA, CDR2 YSLEER. The CDR3 consists of 15 residues. Trimming took off 0 bases at V and 5 bases at J, with 13 bases between the two ends. CDR3 protein: CASSQESSLGETQYF. CDR3 DNA sequence: TGCGCCAGCAGCCAAGAATCCTCGTTAGGGGAGACCCAGTACTTC.

This CDR3 is CASSLAWTSGGTGELFF. The CDR3 DNA follows: TGTGCCAGCAGCTTAGCATGGACTAGCGGGGGGACCGGGGAGCTGTTTTTT. This chain connects TRBV7-2 to TRBJ2-2; 14 nucleotides agree with TRBD2. The CDR3 is 17 amino acids. Germline values: CDR1 SGHTA, CDR2 FQGNSA. Losses at the gene ends were 0 bases for V and 5 bases for J; bases not matched to a gene: 2.

The chain uses TRBV4-2 and TRBJ2-1; D call uncertain. The CDR3 length is 13 residues. Germline CDR1 reads LGHNA; CDR2 reads YNFKEQ. The ends were cut back, 2 bases at V and 5 bases at J, with 7 bases in the middle. CDR3 sequence: CASSQRNNNEQFF. The CDR3 DNA follows: TGTGCCAGCAGCCAACGAAACAACAATGAGCAGTTCTTC.

The chain combines TRBV19 with TRBJ2-7; D might be TRBD1 or TRBD2, each matching 5 bases. V was shortened by 5 bases and J by 0 bases, with 11 bases between the two germline ends. Looked up from germline, CDR1 is LNHDA and CDR2 is SQIVND (reference sequence). CDR3 length: 14 residues. CDR3 protein: CASSRRDLSYEQYF. The CDR3, as DNA: TGTGCCAGTAGTCGCCGGGACCTCTCCTACGAGCAGTACTTC.

The V gene is TRBV5-1, the J gene TRBJ2-3; 15 bases are shared with TRBD2. Germline CDR1 SGHRS, CDR2 YFSETQ. V shed 4 bases, J shed 5 bases, and the junction held 5 bases outside the gene matches. CDR3 length equals 16 residues. DNA of the CDR3: TGCGCCAGCAGCCCGGGACTAGCGGGAGGAATAGATACGCAGTATTTT. This translates into CASSPGLAGGIDTQYF.

The chain recombines TRBV10-1 with TRBJ2-2; D possibly corresponds to TRBD2 (6 bases). V lost 0 bases to trimming and J lost 1 base, with 12 bases between them. Germline V gene sequence: CDR1 WNHNN, CDR2 SYGVQD (reference sequence). This CDR3 is 17 amino acids long. This chain's CDR3 is CASSESSLAQNTGELFF. In DNA form, the CDR3 reads TGCGCCAGCAGTGAGTCGAGCCTAGCGCAGAACACCGGGGAGCTGTTTTTT.

This rearrangement joins TRBV30 to TRBJ1-5; D gene ambiguous. In germline, CDR1 is GTSNPN, CDR2 SVGIG (reference sequence). The ends were cut back, 1 base at V and 5 bases at J, with 9 bases in the middle. CDR3 length: 13 residues. CDR3 protein: CAWSGPDHQPQHF. The CDR3 DNA is TGTGCCTGGAGTGGACCGGACCATCAGCCCCAGCATTTT.

This clone appeared a single time. The rearrangement uses TRBV7-7 and TRBJ1-3; 9 bases map to TRBD1. Germline V gives CDR1 SSHAT, CDR2 FNYEAQ (reference sequence). Trimming took 8 bases from V and 3 from J; bases not matched to a gene: 11. The CDR3 sequence is 16 residues long. This chain's CDR3 is CASRFRQGGNGNTIYF. The CDR3 nucleotides read TGTGCCAGCCGATTCCGACAGGGGGGCAATGGAAACACCATATATTTT.

This chain connects TRBV10-2 to TRBJ2-7; no definite D call. Germline V gives CDR1 WSHSY, CDR2 SAAADI. CDR3 size: 11 residues. The V and J ends lost 9 bases and 2 bases respectively, with 8 bases between them. CDR3 loop: CASTDTYEQYF. In DNA form, the CDR3 reads TGCGCCAGTACTGACACCTACGAGCAGTACTTC.

The chain employs TRBV5-5 and TRBJ1-2; TRBD1 agrees at 7 bases. The CDR3 spans 12 residues. Looked up from germline, CDR1 is SGHKS and CDR2 is YYEKEE (reference sequence). V shed 4 bases and J 6 bases; nucleotides not matched to a gene: 3. The CDR3 spells CASSHDRDGYTF. In nucleotides, the CDR3 is TGTGCCAGCAGCCACGACAGGGATGGCTACACCTTC.

The chain recombines TRBV10-3 with TRBJ2-7, with D perhaps matching TRBD1 (6 bases). The CDR3 has 15 amino acids. Trimming cost V 0 bases and J 7 bases, with 16 bases left between them. Germline lookup yields CDR1 ENHRY and CDR2 SYGVKD. CDR3 sequence: CAISESDRRLGEQYF. The CDR3 DNA is TGTGCCATCAGTGAGTCGGACAGACGGCTGGGGGAGCAGTACTTC.

The chain combines TRBV11-2 with TRBJ2-3; 7 nucleotides agree with TRBD2. Germline V gene lookup returns CDR1 SGHAT and CDR2 FQNNGV. The trim removed 5 bases at V and 3 bases at J, leaving 11 bases unmatched. The CDR3 is 16 residues long. CDR3: CASSPQVGAGTDTQYF. DNA for the CDR3: TGTGCCAGCAGCCCCCAAGTCGGAGCGGGAACAGATACGCAGTATTTT.

The chain employs TRBV12-5 and TRBJ1-6, with 10 bases matching TRBD1. Unmatched junction bases numbered 13, after V lost 9 bases and J lost 5 bases. The CDR3 has 17 amino acids. The germline CDR1 and CDR2 sequences are LGHNT and FRNRAP. The CDR3 DNA sequence: TGTGCTAGCCACTATCCGACAGGGGGCCCAAATAATTCACCCCTCCACTTT. Amino acid sequence: CASHYPTGGPNNSPLHF. Drawing the rest from reference TRBV12-5 and TRBJ1-6, the complete variable domain is DARVTQTPRHKVTEMGQEVTMRCQPILGHNTVFWYRQTMMQGLELLAYFRNRAPLDDSGMPKDRFSAEMPDATLATLKIQPSEPRDSAVYFCASHYPTGGPNNSPLHFGNGTRLTVT.

The chain recombines TRBV5-1 with TRBJ1-1, with D perhaps matching TRBD1 (6 bases). In germline, CDR1 is SGHRS, CDR2 YFSETQ. V lost 5 bases, J lost 1 base, and 18 bases lay in between. The CDR3 loop spans 16 amino acids. The CDR3 is CASSSISGTPNTEAFF. In DNA, the CDR3 is TGCGCCAGCAGTTCGATCTCCGGGACACCGAACACTGAAGCTTTCTTT. The variable domain in full, with the rest retrieved from reference TRBV5-1 and TRBJ1-1, is KAGVTQTPRYLIKTRGQQVTLSCSPISGHRSVSWYQQTPGQGLQFLFEYFSETQRNKGNFPGRFSGRQFSNSRSEMNVSTLELGDSALYLCASSSISGTPNTEAFFGQGTRLTVV.

The gene calls are TRBV20-1 and TRBJ2-7, with D unclear. Trimming stripped 1 base from V and 2 bases from J, with 3 bases between. CDR3 length equals 11 residues. Per germline, CDR1 DFQATT and CDR2 SNEGSKA (reference sequence). CDR3 coding DNA: TGCAGTGCTAGAGGACCCTACGAGCAGTACTTC. It translates to CSARGPYEQYF.

The genes are TRBV6-6 and TRBJ2-7; 10 bases line up with TRBD1. The CDR3 covers 14 residues. J gave up 4 bases and V 7 bases, and 7 bases lay outside the gene matches. CDR1 MNHNY and CDR2 SVGAGI come from the germline V gene (reference sequence). Written as DNA, the CDR3 is TGTGCCAGCAATGAACCGGGACAGGGGTACGAGCAGTACTTC. Translated: CASNEPGQGYEQYF.

The chain carries TRBV6-5 and TRBJ1-1, with TRBD1 identical over 8 bases. Looked up from germline, CDR1 is MNHEY and CDR2 is SVGAGI. This CDR3 is 15 amino acids long. Unmatched junction bases numbered 5, after V lost 0 bases and J lost 5 bases. CDR3 nucleotide sequence: TGTGCCAGCAGTTACTCTTACAGGGGGATGACTGAAGCTTTCTTT. It yields the protein CASSYSYRGMTEAFF.

The V call is TRBV28, the J call TRBJ2-2; 7 nucleotides match TRBD2. The length of the CDR3 is 16 residues. CDR1 is MDHEN, CDR2 SYDVKM, per germline. V lost 6 bases to trimming and J lost 6 bases; unmatched junction nucleotides: 13. CDR3 amino acids: CASSSGLADLAGELFF. The DNA of the CDR3 is TGTGCCAGCAGCTCCGGCCTAGCGGACCTCGCCGGGGAGCTGTTTTTT.

This clone has just one count. This sequence joins TRBV27 and TRBJ1-5; D uncertain. In germline, CDR1 is MNHEY, CDR2 SMNVEV (reference sequence). This CDR3 contains 17 residues. The V and J ends lost 5 bases and 0 bases respectively, with 17 bases between them. The CDR3 DNA is TGTGCCAGCAGTCCATTAGGCCAGGATTATAGCAATCAGCCCCAGCATTTT. Translation gives CASSPLGQDYSNQPQHF.

V usage is TRBV10-3 and J usage is TRBJ2-7, with D possibly TRBD1 on 5 matching bases. V was clipped by 5 bases and J by 0 bases, with 17 bases between them. CDR1 and CDR2 (germline): ENHRY, SYGVKD. The CDR3 totals 16 residues. CDR3 sequence reads: CAISRWEIQVSYEQYF. CDR3 sequence (DNA): TGTGCCATCAGTCGATGGGAAATACAGGTCTCCTACGAGCAGTACTTC.

This chain connects TRBV7-2 to TRBJ1-5, with TRBD1 as a possible D gene (5 bases). The CDR3 is 16 residues long. Trimming cost V 1 base and J 2 bases, with 12 bases left between them. The germline gives CDR1 SGHTA, CDR2 FQGNSA. CDR3 in amino acids: CASSLGVQGGNQPQHF. Written as DNA, the CDR3 is TGTGCCAGCAGCTTAGGGGTCCAGGGCGGCAATCAGCCCCAGCATTTT.

Turning to this clone: Here the CDR3 omits its conserved ending phenylalanine or tryptophan, so a read error is the likely source. The chain recombines TRBV6-1 with TRBJ1-1, with no clear D. V gave up 6 bases and J gave up 3 bases, with 11 bases separating them. In germline, CDR1 is MNHNS, CDR2 SASEGT. The length of the CDR3 is 13 residues. The CDR3 region is CASSPLLDTEAFL. CDR3 DNA sequence: TGTGCCAGCAGCCCCCTTTTGGACACTGAAGCTTTCCTT.